The 21 T cell receptor beta chains below were found in one sample sequenced in a study of esophageal squamous cell carcinoma under preoperative chemotherapy. Regarding time point: after preoperative PTX-NDP chemotherapy. TCRdb recomputed calls from the PCR reads with MiXCR, one row per CDR3 protein. The table lists some 10,000 distinct CDR3 sequences, about 48% of them singletons. This material was acquired from a patient given preoperative chemotherapy. These receptors were obtained from a human donor with esophageal squamous cell carcinoma. The donor label of this sample is uncertain.

Concerning this clonotype: One end of the junction fails to match germline, which may point to a read error. The rearrangement uses TRBV12-5 and TRBJ2-3; perhaps TRBD2 as D (5 bases). Germline loops: CDR1 LGHNT, CDR2 FRNRAP. The CDR3 covers 15 residues. The CDR3: CASGSGSRGRDTQYF. Here the CDR3 DNA reads TGTGCTAGTGGTTCGGGGTCGCGAGGCCGAGACACGCAGTATTTC.

This clonotype was seen many times. The V gene is TRBV25-1, the J gene TRBJ1-6; possible D gene TRBD1, 6 bases. The length of the CDR3 is 15 residues. Trimming took 7 bases from V and 7 from J, leaving 17 bases between them. Germline lookup yields CDR1 MGHDK and CDR2 SYGVNS. CDR3 region: CASTKSGQGNSPLHF. The CDR3 bases are TGTGCCAGCACCAAAAGCGGGCAGGGGAATTCACCCCTCCACTTT.

A few counts support this clonotype. The gene calls are TRBV7-2 and TRBJ2-1, with a possible D match to TRBD2 (5 bases). The J call may be wrong; the DNA end is better matched by TRBJ2-7. This CDR3 has 12 amino acids. Per germline, CDR1 SGHTA and CDR2 FQGNSA. CDR3 DNA: TGTGCCAGCAGCTTAGTCGGGGTTGAGCAGTACTTC. Encoded protein: CASSLVGVEQYF.

This clonotype was counted between two and nine times. The chain recombines TRBV6-5 with TRBJ2-7; D might be TRBD2 (6 bases). Germline V gene sequence: CDR1 MNHEY, CDR2 SVGAGI. V dropped 0 bases and J dropped 5 bases, with 11 bases sitting between them. The CDR3 spans 14 residues. CDR3 DNA sequence: TGTGCCAGCAGTTACTCGTGGAGGGAAAACGAGCAGTACTTC. Its protein is CASSYSWRENEQYF.

This chain uses TRBV5-1 with TRBJ2-1; D ambiguous. The CDR3 consists of 15 residues. Trimming removed 2 bases from V and 8 bases from J, with 17 bases in between. Germline V gene sequence: CDR1 SGHRS, CDR2 YFSETQ. CDR3 nucleotides: TGCGCCAGCAGCTTAGATTGGCCCACAGCAGATGAGCAGTTCTTC. Amino acids: CASSLDWPTADEQFF.

The J gene is TRBJ2-4, the V gene TRBV6-1; TRBD2 matches 8 bases. Germline values: CDR1 MNHNS, CDR2 SASEGT. The CDR3 contains 16 residues. The CDR3 DNA is TGTGCTTGCAGGCCGCAACGGGGGGGTGCCAAAAACATTCAGTACTTC. It yields the protein CACRPQRGGAKNIQYF.

The chain has TRBV12-3 or TRBV12-4 and TRBJ2-1; D might be TRBD1 (5 bases). With the DNA end fitting TRBJ2-7 better, the J assignment may be wrong. The CDR3 consists of 14 residues. CDR3 sequence: CASRGRRAKNTQYF. The CDR3 nucleotides read TGTGCCAGCAGGGGGCGGCGTGCCAAAAATACGCAGTACTTC.

CDR3 nucleotides: TGTGCCAGCAGCTCGGGACACCTATATGGGGGCTACACCTTC. Amino acid sequence: CASSSGHLYGGYTF. The chain carries TRBV7-9 and TRBJ1-2, with D tentatively TRBD1 (6 bases). V gave up 4 bases and J gave up 8 bases, with 17 bases separating them. The CDR3 has 14 amino acids. Germline V gene data show CDR1 as SEHNR and CDR2 as FQNEAQ (reference sequence). The entire variable domain, with the rest obtained from reference TRBV7-9 and TRBJ1-2, is as follows: DTGVSQNPRHKITKRGQNVTFRCDPISEHNRLYWYRQTLGQGPEFLTYFQNEAQLEKSRLLSDRFSAERPKGSFSTLEIQRTEQGDSAMYLCASSSGHLYGGYTFGSGTRLTVV.

This chain connects TRBV7-3 to TRBJ2-5, with D tentatively TRBD1 or TRBD2 (7 bases each). The V gene's germline CDR1 is SGHTA and CDR2 FQGTGA. The CDR3 has 17 amino acids. The DNA for the CDR3 is TGTGGTTTACAGGGGCGGGGAGGGGGGGGAGCCAAAAACACTCAGTACTTC. Translated, it gives CGLQGRGGGGAKNTQYF. The full variable domain, completed using reference TRBV7-3 and TRBJ2-5, is GAGVSQTPSNKVTEKGKYVELRCDPISGHTALYWYRQSLGQGPEFLIYFQGTGAADDSGLPNDRFFAVRPEGSVSTLKIQRTERGDSAVYLCGLQGRGGGGAKNTQYFGPGTRLLVL.

V usage is TRBV6-1 and J usage is TRBJ1-1; TRBD1 aligns across 8 bases. Germline loops: CDR1 MNHNS, CDR2 SASEGT. The CDR3 is 16 residues long. V shed 2 bases, J shed 6 bases, and the junction held 11 bases outside the gene matches. The CDR3 nucleotides read TGTGCCAGCAGTGAAAGGGGGACAGGTGGAAGGGCTGAAGCTTTCTTT. As protein: CASSERGTGGRAEAFF.

This clonotype was observed at least ten times. The chain joins TRBV6-1 to TRBJ1-1, with D hard to call. Germline CDR1 and CDR2: MNHNS and SASEGT. V lost 8 bases, J lost 8 bases, and 12 bases lay in between. This CDR3 is built from 11 residues. The CDR3 loop reads CASSRLGEAFF. The CDR3 DNA follows: TGTGCCAGCTCCCGGCTGGGGGAAGCTTTCTTT.

The genes are TRBV6-5 and TRBJ1-5; a possible D gene is TRBD1 (6 bases). V was trimmed by 8 bases and J by 3 bases, leaving 11 bases between them. Germline assignment: CDR1 MNHEY and CDR2 SVGAGI. CDR3 length: 13 amino acids. The DNA for the CDR3 is TGTGCCAGCGGTTGGACAGCCAATCAGCCCCAGCATTTT. Translating gives CASGWTANQPQHF.

This clonotype was detected ten times or more. The V call is TRBV6-1, the J call TRBJ2-5; 11 bases agree with TRBD2. The germline CDR1 and CDR2 sequences are MNHNS and SASEGT. With 6 bases clipped from V and 2 bases from J, the junction kept 2 bases outside the gene matches. The CDR3 is made up of 14 amino acids. The DNA of the CDR3 is TGTGCCAGCAGGGGACTAGCGGCACAAGAGACCCAGTACTTC. This codes for CASRGLAAQETQYF.

This chain uses TRBV5-4 with TRBJ2-5; D is possibly TRBD2 (5 bases). V dropped 6 bases and J dropped 11 bases, with 26 bases sitting between them. The CDR3 sequence is 15 residues long. CDR1 and CDR2 (germline): SGHNT, YYREEE (reference sequence). DNA of the CDR3: TGTGCCAGCATTCCCCCCGGAGGCTCCCGGGATGAGCAGTACTTC. This sequence encodes CASIPPGGSRDEQYF.

As to this clonotype: The junction shows a germline mismatch at one end, possibly a read error. The chain combines TRBV6-1 with TRBJ2-2; D possibly corresponds to TRBD2 (7 bases). CDR1 is MNHNS and CDR2 is SASEGT in the germline V gene. The CDR3 contains 16 residues. The CDR3 DNA reads TGTGCCAGCAGGGCATGGGGGGGGCTGAGCACCGGGACGCTGTATTTT. Amino acid sequence: CASRAWGGLSTGTLYF.

This clonotype was found many times. This chain joins TRBV7-7 and TRBJ2-5; D is undetermined. Deletions cut 5 bases from V and 4 bases from J, with 11 bases between. The CDR3 is 13 residues long. CDR1 and CDR2 from the germline V gene are SSHAT and FNYEAQ (reference sequence). The CDR3, as DNA: TGTGCCAGCAGCCAGACCAAACTAGAGACCCAGTACTTC. Its translation: CASSQTKLETQYF.

This clonotype was seen a single time. The V and J genes are TRBV6-1 and TRBJ2-2, with 7 bases lining up with TRBD2. The CDR3 is 15 residues long. Germline V lookup: CDR1 MNHNS, CDR2 SASEGT. V gave up 1 base and J gave up 5 bases; unmatched junction bases: 4. The CDR3 DNA reads TGTGCCAGCAGTGAAGAGGCGGGAGATACCGGGGAGCTGTTTTTT. It yields the protein CASSEEAGDTGELFF.

On this clonotype itself: One junction end does not reproduce the germline sequence, and a read error may be involved. The rearrangement links TRBV5-1 to TRBJ2-3, with a tentative D call TRBD1 (6 bases). The CDR3 extends over 17 amino acids. From germline, CDR1 is SGHRS and CDR2 YFSETQ. CDR3 sequence: CASSVGIGGSDPETQYF. In DNA form, the CDR3 reads TGCGCCAGCAGCGTGGGGATTGGGGGCTCAGACCCAGAGACGCAGTATTTC. Full variable domain (rest looked up from reference TRBV5-1 and TRBJ2-3): KAGVTQTPRYLIKTRGQQVTLSCSPISGHRSVSWYQQTPGQGLQFLFEYFSETQRNKGNFPGRFSGRQFSNSRSEMNVSTLELGDSALYLCASSVGIGGSDPETQYFGPGTRLTVL.

This clonotype was recorded a few times. V is TRBV12-3 or TRBV12-4 and J is TRBJ2-4, with D perhaps TRBD2 (6 bases). The length of the CDR3 is 14 residues. V was cut by 7 bases and J by 4 bases, with 14 bases left in between. The CDR3 DNA sequence: TGTGCCAGCACCTTAGGAGGGGTAAAAAACATTCAGTACTTC. It yields the protein CASTLGGVKNIQYF.

This chain joins TRBV6-5 and TRBJ2-1; possible D gene TRBD1, 5 bases. V lost 0 bases to trimming and J lost 2 bases, with 11 bases between them. The CDR3 is 16 amino acids. CDR1 is MNHEY, CDR2 SVGAGI, per germline. CDR3 in DNA: TGTGCCAGCAGTTACTCGCAGGGAAGGCCCTACAATGAGCAGTTCTTC. It encodes CASSYSQGRPYNEQFF.

This clonotype has ten or more counts. This rearrangement joins TRBV4-1 to TRBJ2-1, with 9 bases that match TRBD2. The J call is doubtful: the DNA matches TRBJ2-7 better. Germline lookup yields CDR1 MGHRA and CDR2 YSYEKL. This CDR3 is built from 16 residues. CDR3 nucleotide sequence: TGCGCCAGCAGCCAAGTCGGCGGGGGGGGATACAATGAGCAGTACTTC. Its translation is CASSQVGGGGYNEQYF.